This is a list of T cell receptor beta chains from one sample in a study of T cells in Graves' hyperthyroidism and ophthalmopathy. Via MiXCR, TCRdb re-called the multiplex PCR reads, giving one row per CDR3 protein. The table shows roughly 510,000 distinct CDR3 sequences, with 35% to 50% occurring only once. Specimen: peripheral blood or thyroid tissue (not recorded which). The receptors derive from an adult woman with Graves' disease, either hyperthyroidism or ophthalmopathy (not recorded which). Each CDR3 is given with its conserved first and last residue. D genes are given only for firm matches. Clone size, where shown, is once, few, many, or a class for clones that have expanded.

j_call | clone_size | d_call | v_call | cdr3_aa | cdr3_nt
TRBJ1-1 | NA | TRBD1 | TRBV15 | CATVKTGTGDITEAFF | TGTGCCACCGTCAAAACCGGGACAGGAGACATCACTGAAGCTTTCTTT
TRBJ1-1 | few | NA | TRBV14 | CAGSLRRGNTEAFF | TGTGCCGGCAGTTTAAGACGGGGGAACACTGAAGCTTTCTTT
TRBJ1-1 | NA | NA | TRBV10-2 | CASIQRGVGTNTEAFF | TGCGCCAGCATTCAACGGGGGGTGGGGACTAACACTGAAGCTTTCTTT
TRBJ2-5 | NA | NA | TRBV7-9 | CASSLGGQFNQPQYF | TGTGCCAGCAGCTTAGGTGGACAGTTCAATCAGCCCCAGTACTTC
TRBJ2-5 | many | NA | TRBV7-7 | CASSRLKETQYF | TGTGCTAGCAGCCGCCTGAAAGAGACCCAGTACTTC
TRBJ2-5 | many | TRBD1 | TRBV19 | CASSTADRETQYF | TGTGCCAGTAGTACTGCGGACAGGGAGACCCAGTACTTC
TRBJ2-5 | NA | NA | TRBV12-3/TRBV12-4 | CASRPRAQETQYF | TGTGCCAGCAGGCCTAGGGCGCAAGAGACCCAGTACTTC
TRBJ2-7 | NA | NA | TRBV12-3/TRBV12-4 | CASSPPGQVLYEQYF | TGTGCCAGCAGTCCCCCGGGCCAGGTACTCTACGAGCAGTACTTC
TRBJ1-1 | many | TRBD1 | TRBV4-1 | CASSQDNRGTEAFF | TGCGCCAGCAGCCAAGATAACAGGGGGACTGAAGCTTTCTTT
TRBJ2-5 | NA | NA | TRBV10-3 | CAISESVWSPGETQYF | TGTGCCATCAGTGAGTCTGTTTGGAGTCCTGGGGAGACCCAGTACTTC
TRBJ1-3 | once | TRBD1 | TRBV29-1 | CSVGQGRNTIYF | TGCAGCGTGGGACAGGGGAGAAACACCATATATTTT
TRBJ1-1 | NA | TRBD1 | TRBV29-1 | CSVHRGGTEAFF | TGCAGCGTGCACAGGGGGGGCACTGAAGCTTTCTTT
TRBJ1-4 | many | TRBD1 | TRBV2 | CASSSITGGAGEKLFF | TGTGCCAGCAGTTCAATCACAGGGGGCGCGGGTGAAAAACTGTTTTTT
TRBJ2-5 | NA | NA | TRBV28 | CASSPRTAYQETQYF | TGTGCCAGCAGTCCCAGGACAGCGTACCAAGAGACCCAGTACTTC
TRBJ2-7 | NA | TRBD2 | TRBV20-1 | CSARPAGGPDEQYF | TGCAGTGCTAGACCAGCGGGAGGGCCGGACGAGCAGTACTTC
TRBJ1-1 | many | TRBD1 | TRBV20-1 | CSANRGRYTEAFF | TGCAGTGCTAACAGGGGGCGGTACACTGAAGCTTTCTTT
TRBJ1-2 | NA | NA | TRBV10-3 | CAISESKQGYGYTF | TGTGCCATCAGTGAGTCGAAACAGGGCTATGGCTACACCTTC
TRBJ2-5 | NA | NA | TRBV6-1 | CASRSGAQYF | TGTGCCAGCAGATCGGGGGCCCAGTACTTC